Below, 31 T cell receptor beta chains from the same sample are listed, as sequenced in a study of T-cell memory formation after mild COVID-19. MiXCR, run by TCRdb on the 5' RACE reads, gives a single entry per CDR3 protein. The sample yields approximately 400,000 distinct CDR3 sequences, roughly 18% seen once. The sequenced material came from PBMCs or a T cell subset sorted from them (not recorded which). These TCRs come from a man in his late teens or twenties who had mild COVID-19 (a few samples of this study predate the infection). Cell type and time point are not known.

The V call is TRBV5-5, the J call TRBJ1-4, with unresolved D. Germline V gene data show CDR1 as SGHKS and CDR2 as YYEKEE (reference sequence). CDR3 length: 15 residues. V lost 7 bases, J lost 2 bases, and 15 bases lay in between. The CDR3 region has the DNA TGTGCCAGCGCTGCGCGCGGGTTTACTAATGAAAAACTGTTTTTT. Amino acid sequence: CASAARGFTNEKLFF.

The chain recombines TRBV7-2 with TRBJ2-7; D call uncertain. Trimming took off 3 bases at V and 4 bases at J, with 10 bases between the two ends. CDR1 and CDR2 from the germline V gene are SGHTA and FQGNSA. CDR3 length: 13 residues. The CDR3 is CASSLGPLYEQYV. The CDR3 region has the DNA TGTGCCAGCAGCTTGGGCCCCTTATACGAGCAGTACGTC.

This sequence joins TRBV25-1 and TRBJ2-5; 10 bases agree with TRBD2. Germline assignment: CDR1 MGHDK and CDR2 SYGVNS. The CDR3 sequence is 16 residues long. J lost 5 bases, V lost 5 bases, and 11 bases had no gene match. This chain's CDR3 is CASSLLISGGLETQYF. The CDR3 coding sequence is TGTGCCAGCAGTCTCTTGATTAGCGGGGGGTTGGAGACCCAGTACTTC.

The rearrangement links TRBV7-9 to TRBJ2-2, with 7 bases matching TRBD1. Per the germline V gene, CDR1 is SEHNR and CDR2 is FQNEAQ (reference sequence). The CDR3 sequence is 14 residues long. The ends lost 4 bases at V and 5 bases at J; junction bases unmatched: 4. CDR3 region: CASSSQGRTGELFF. In DNA, the CDR3 is TGTGCCAGCAGCTCACAGGGGCGGACCGGGGAGCTGTTTTTT. The entire variable domain, with the rest obtained from reference TRBV7-9 and TRBJ2-2, is as follows: DTGVSQNPRHKITKRGQNVTFRCDPISEHNRLYWYRQTLGQGPEFLTYFQNEAQLEKSRLLSDRFSAERPKGSFSTLEIQRTEQGDSAMYLCASSSQGRTGELFFGEGSRLTVL.

The chain uses TRBV9 and TRBJ2-3; weak D call: TRBD2 (6 bases). In germline, CDR1 is SGDLS, CDR2 YYNGEE. The ends were cut back, 0 bases at V and 6 bases at J, with 11 bases in the middle. This CDR3 region has 14 residues. As DNA, the CDR3 is TGTGCCAGCAGCGTAGTAGGCGGGAAGGATACGCAGTATTTT. It specifies CASSVVGGKDTQYF.

This clonotype was seen only a few times. The CDR3 sequence is CASRPQGNQPQHF. For the CDR3, the DNA is TGTGCCAGCAGACCCCAGGGGAATCAGCCCCAGCATTTT. The rearrangement uses TRBV12-3 or TRBV12-4 and TRBJ1-5, with D perhaps TRBD1 (6 bases). CDR3 length: 13 residues. Trimming pared 6 bases from V and 4 bases from J, leaving 10 bases between.

This clonotype occurred many times. This chain links TRBV20-1 with TRBJ2-1; D is possibly TRBD1 (6 bases). Germline V gene data show CDR1 as DFQATT and CDR2 as SNEGSKA (reference sequence). This CDR3 has 13 residues. CDR3 sequence: CSACWAGVHEQFF. CDR3 nucleotides: TGCAGCGCATGTTGGGCAGGGGTTCATGAGCAGTTCTTC.

The chain combines TRBV12-3 or TRBV12-4 with TRBJ2-5, with D uncertain. V was pared by 1 base and J by 2 bases, with 8 bases between. The CDR3 is 14 residues long. DNA of the CDR3: TGTGCCAGCAGTTTAGGCGCTACTCAAGAGACCCAGTACTTC. It yields the protein CASSLGATQETQYF.

The genes are TRBV9 and TRBJ2-1, with 10 bases lining up with TRBD2. The trim removed 0 bases at V and 9 bases at J, leaving 3 bases unmatched. The CDR3 runs to 14 residues. Germline CDR1 and CDR2: SGDLS and YYNGEE. The CDR3 DNA reads as TGTGCCAGCAGCGTAGTCGGGACTAGCGCTGAGCAGTTCTTC. It codes for CASSVVGTSAEQFF.

In this sample, this clonotype turned up a few times. The V gene is TRBV6-5, the J gene TRBJ1-6; no firm D call. The germline V gene encodes CDR1 MNHEY and CDR2 SVGAGI. Trimming cost V 2 bases and J 8 bases, with 7 bases left between them. The CDR3 is 13 residues long. In DNA form, the CDR3 reads TGTGCCAGCAGTTACAGGGCCGATTCACCCCTCCACTTT. Protein product: CASSYRADSPLHF.

The chain recombines TRBV20-1 with TRBJ1-1, with TRBD1 as a possible D gene (6 bases). This CDR3 has 13 amino acids. V was shortened by 5 bases and J by 5 bases, with 15 bases between the two germline ends. Germline V lookup: CDR1 DFQATT, CDR2 SNEGSKA (reference sequence). CDR3 residues: CSASRTAKTEAFF. The CDR3 nucleotides are TGCAGTGCTTCCCGGACAGCCAAGACTGAAGCTTTCTTT.

There are a few counts of this clonotype. The chain carries TRBV18 and TRBJ1-5; weak D call: TRBD1 (5 bases). Germline assignment: CDR1 KGHSH and CDR2 LQKENI. V lost 3 bases and J lost 7, with 13 bases in between. The CDR3 totals 14 residues. CDR3 amino acids: CASSPDQGEQPQHF. CDR3 nucleotide sequence: TGTGCCAGCTCACCCGACCAAGGGGAGCAGCCCCAGCATTTT. Drawing the rest from reference TRBV18 and TRBJ1-5, the complete variable domain is NAGVMQNPRHLVRRRGQEARLRCSPMKGHSHVYWYRQLPEEGLKFMVYLQKENIIDESGMPKERFSAEFPKEGPSILRIQQVVRGDSAAYFCASSPDQGEQPQHFGDGTRLSIL.

The chain uses TRBV2 and TRBJ2-7; 7 bases line up with TRBD2. Germline trimming cut 5 bases from V and 5 bases from J; bases unmatched to any gene: 6. CDR3 size: 13 residues. Germline V gives CDR1 SNHLY, CDR2 FYNNEI. The CDR3 is CASSPYRGDEQYF. In DNA form, the CDR3 reads TGTGCCAGCAGTCCTTACCGGGGGGACGAGCAGTACTTC.

The table lists this clonotype with a count of one. V is TRBV4-1 and J is TRBJ2-1, with TRBD2 matching 11 bases. Germline loops: CDR1 MGHRA, CDR2 YSYEKL. V lost 4 bases and J lost 4; bases outside the gene matches: 6. The CDR3 covers 16 residues. CDR3 sequence (DNA): TGCGCCAGCAGCCCGCGGACTAGCGGGCGATACAATGAGCAGTTCTTC. Encoded protein: CASSPRTSGRYNEQFF.

This clonotype was seen only a few times. V and J are TRBV20-1 and TRBJ2-3; TRBD2 agrees at 8 bases. Per germline, CDR1 DFQATT and CDR2 SNEGSKA (reference sequence). V was clipped by 2 bases and J by 2 bases; unmatched bases: 15. The CDR3 loop spans 18 amino acids. The CDR3: CSARSPWATSGFTDTQYF. As DNA, the CDR3 is TGCAGTGCTAGATCCCCCTGGGCCACTAGCGGATTCACAGATACGCAGTATTTT.

V usage is TRBV29-1 and J usage is TRBJ1-4, with TRBD1 matching 12 bases. Trimming took 6 bases from V and 8 from J; bases not matched to a gene: 7. Germline values: CDR1 SQVTM, CDR2 ANQGSEA. The CDR3 loop spans 14 amino acids. CDR3 sequence reads: CSVGTGTGGEKLFF. DNA for the CDR3: TGCAGCGTGGGCACCGGGACAGGGGGCGAAAAACTGTTTTTT. Complete variable domain (other parts from reference TRBV29-1 and TRBJ1-4): SAVISQKPSRDICQRGTSLTIQCQVDSQVTMMFWYRQQPGQSLTLIATANQGSEATYESGFVIDKFPISRPNLTFSTLTVSNMSPEDSSIYLCSVGTGTGGEKLFFGSGTQLSVL.

V usage is TRBV20-1 and J usage is TRBJ1-6, with no clear D. The V end lost 3 bases, the J end lost 7 bases, and 19 bases lay between the germline ends. CDR3 length equals 16 residues. Germline-derived CDR1 and CDR2 are DFQATT and SNEGSKA (reference sequence). This CDR3 is CSASNIGRVMNSPLHF. The CDR3 DNA follows: TGCAGTGCTAGTAATATCGGCCGAGTCATGAATTCACCCCTCCACTTT.

This clonotype was found many times. V is TRBV7-8 and J is TRBJ2-3; 9 positions match TRBD2. V was pared by 1 base and J by 0 bases, with 11 bases of the junction left unmatched. This CDR3 contains 19 residues. CDR1 SGHVS and CDR2 FQNEAQ come from the germline V gene. This CDR3 is CASSLGLLAGVSSTDTQYF. The CDR3 bases are TGTGCCAGCAGCTTAGGTCTGTTAGCGGGGGTTTCTAGCACAGATACGCAGTATTTT.

The V call is TRBV3-1, the J call TRBJ2-5; 8 nucleotides match TRBD2. CDR1 and CDR2 from the germline V gene are LGHDT and YNNKEL (reference sequence). The J segment lost 5 bases and the V segment lost 4 bases, leaving 9 bases of the junction unmatched. There are 15 residues in the CDR3. The CDR3 DNA sequence: TGTGCCAGCAGCCCTCCCCTTAGCGGGGTGGAGACCCAGTACTTC. Protein product: CASSPPLSGVETQYF.

The rearrangement joins TRBV7-2 to TRBJ2-7; the D is unclear. This CDR3 spans 13 amino acids. Germline loops: CDR1 SGHTA, CDR2 FQGNSA. The V and J ends lost 1 base and 3 bases respectively, with 7 bases between them. This CDR3 reads CASSLGGHYEQYV. CDR3 nucleotide sequence: TGTGCCAGCAGCTTAGGGGGTCACTACGAGCAGTACGTC.

The chain carries TRBV6-2 or TRBV6-3 and TRBJ2-5; TRBD1 is a possible D gene (6 bases). The CDR3 totals 15 residues. Germline V gene sequence: CDR1 MNHEY, CDR2 SVGEGT. V lost 3 bases and J lost 5, with 16 bases in between. In DNA, the CDR3 is TGTGCCAGCAGTTATCTAGGACAGTCTATGGAGACCCAGTACTTC. Its protein is CASSYLGQSMETQYF.

This clonotype turned up a few times. V is TRBV20-1 and J is TRBJ2-7, with D perhaps being TRBD1 or TRBD2 (6 bases each). Germline-derived CDR1 and CDR2 are DFQATT and SNEGSKA (reference sequence). This CDR3 comprises 15 residues. V was trimmed by 0 bases and J by 4 bases, leaving 16 bases between them. As DNA, the CDR3 is TGCAGTGCTAGAGAGGGACGGGGGCCAGGTTACGAGCAGTACGTC. Translated, it gives CSAREGRGPGYEQYV.

The sample holds a few counts of this clonotype. The chain joins TRBV3-1 to TRBJ1-2; 7 bases map to TRBD1. With V trimmed by 5 bases and J by 7 bases, 4 bases remained unmatched. The germline CDR1 and CDR2 sequences are LGHDT and YNNKEL (reference sequence). The CDR3 covers 12 residues. The CDR3: CASSSTGLGYTF. The CDR3 bases are TGTGCCAGCAGCTCGACAGGGCTTGGCTACACCTTC.

The chain recombines TRBV29-1 with TRBJ2-3, with TRBD2 identical over 8 bases. The V gene end was trimmed by 4 bases and the J gene end by 0 bases; junction bases not matched to a gene: 6. This CDR3 comprises 15 residues. CDR1 is SQVTM and CDR2 is ANQGSEA in the germline V gene. The CDR3 region is CSVAYSGRSTDTQYF. The CDR3 DNA reads as TGCAGCGTTGCCTACAGCGGGAGAAGCACAGATACGCAGTATTTT.

The J gene is TRBJ1-1, the V gene TRBV6-5; D not certain. CDR3 length: 13 residues. V was cut by 10 bases and J by 5 bases, with 17 bases left in between. Germline-derived CDR1 and CDR2 are MNHEY and SVGAGI. The CDR3 nucleotides read TGTGCCACTGGACGAATCGGATTTACTGAAGCTTTCTTT. As protein: CATGRIGFTEAFF.

The chain couples TRBV7-2 to TRBJ2-5, with a tentative D call TRBD1 (6 bases). The length of the CDR3 is 13 residues. V was pared by 7 bases and J by 2 bases, with 11 bases between. Germline values: CDR1 SGHTA, CDR2 FQGNSA. The CDR3 bases are TGTGCCAGCACCCGAGGGGGTCAAGAGACCCAGTACTTC. It encodes CASTRGGQETQYF.

The rearrangement uses TRBV5-6 and TRBJ1-2, with D maybe TRBD1 (6 bases). Germline lookup yields CDR1 SGHDT and CDR2 YYEEEE. The CDR3 has 12 amino acids. Trimming stripped 4 bases from V and 8 bases from J, with 12 bases between. The CDR3 reads CASSPEGGGYTF. CDR3 DNA sequence: TGTGCCAGCAGCCCGGAGGGGGGGGGCTACACCTTC.

This clonotype was counted only a few times. The chain joins TRBV7-9 to TRBJ2-1, with D possibly matching TRBD1 (6 bases). The CDR3 loop spans 15 amino acids. Germline CDR1 SEHNR, CDR2 FQNEAQ (reference sequence). Trimming pared 7 bases from V and 4 bases from J, leaving 17 bases between. CDR3 coding DNA: TGTGCCAGCAACTTCGACAGGACTCTTTACAATGAGCAGTTCTTC. It is translated as CASNFDRTLYNEQFF.

The DNA of the CDR3 is TGTGCCAGCAGCTTAGTTAGGGAGGGACAGGGTAACAAAAACATTCAGTACTTC. Encoded protein: CASSLVREGQGNKNIQYF. The chain employs TRBV11-2 and TRBJ2-4; TRBD1 matches 9 bases. The V gene's germline CDR1 is SGHAT and CDR2 FQNNGV. J lost 3 bases, V lost 1 base, and 10 bases had no gene match. This CDR3 has 18 residues.

This rearrangement joins TRBV7-3 to TRBJ1-2, with a weak D call TRBD1 (5 bases). CDR1 and CDR2 (germline): SGHTA, FQGTGA. The V gene lost 6 bases and the J gene lost 8 bases, with 16 bases spanning the gap. The CDR3 consists of 13 residues. The CDR3 DNA reads as TGTGCCAGCAGTCCCAGCGGGGCTAAGGGCTACACCTTC. Residues: CASSPSGAKGYTF.

This clonotype showed up just a few times. V usage is TRBV6-2 or TRBV6-3 and J usage is TRBJ2-2; 12 nucleotides agree with TRBD1. The CDR3 loop spans 15 amino acids. Germline-derived CDR1 and CDR2 are MNHEY and SVGEGT. Trimming removed 7 bases from V and 7 bases from J; junction bases left unmatched: 7. In DNA form, the CDR3 reads TGTGCCAGCAAGAGGGGACAGGGGGCTGACGGGGAGCTGTTTTTT. This codes for CASKRGQGADGELFF.